Included here is one TCR beta chain sequence, with context. The antigen is undetermined. This sample is part of a study of monozygotic twins with inflammatory bowel disease. General observations from the study: A single strong IBD-associated signal or clonotype was not supported by the findings. Distinct T cell subtypes could not be told apart. Against healthy co-twins, IBD patients had lower TCRbeta diversity (measured by inverse Simpson). With others, IBD patients shared fewer clonotypes than healthy twins did, especially with disease activity.

TCRdb re-called the 5' RACE reads and gives one entry per CDR3 protein, without DNA. This sample contains 200,000 to 250,000 distinct CDR3 sequences. The CDR3 loop spans 15 amino acids. Germline CDR1 and CDR2: MNHEY and SVGAGI. The chain has TRBV6-5 and TRBJ1-4. The clonotype was recovered from a human donor with ulcerative colitis or Crohn's disease, or a healthy co-twin of an affected twin (not recorded which). The sample taken for sequencing was blood. The CDR3: CASSYSWTSNEKLFF.